Below, 24 T cell receptor beta chains from the same sample are listed, as sequenced in a study of naive and memory T cell subsets. Four PCR rounds used nested alpha and beta constant region primers plus the SP2 primer. TCRdb reprocessed the 5' RACE reads with MiXCR, giving one entry per CDR3 protein. The sample comprises 58,000 or so distinct CDR3 sequences, roughly 7.5% of which are singletons, and around a tenth rests with the top ten. An oligonucleotide containing a UMI was ligated to the 3' end of TCR cDNA. These TCRs come from a female donor in good health.

The rearrangement joins TRBV4-2 to TRBJ1-5; weak D call: TRBD1 (5 bases). Trimming removed 3 bases at V and 3 bases at J, with 18 bases between. From germline, CDR1 is LGHNA and CDR2 YNFKEQ. The CDR3 spans 17 residues. The CDR3 sequence is CASSHTGGARNNQPQHF. CDR3 in DNA: TGTGCCAGCAGCCACACAGGAGGCGCCCGGAACAATCAGCCCCAGCATTTT.

This clonotype was counted ten times or more. The rearrangement joins TRBV5-1 to TRBJ2-2; D possibly corresponds to TRBD1 (6 bases). The CDR3 extends over 14 amino acids. CDR1 SGHRS and CDR2 YFSETQ come from the germline V gene. V lost 3 bases and J lost 1, with 7 bases in between. CDR3 DNA sequence: TGCGCCAGCAGCTGGACAGTGAACACCGGGGAGCTGTTTTTT. Translation gives CASSWTVNTGELFF. The whole variable domain, filled in from reference TRBV5-1 and TRBJ2-2, reads KAGVTQTPRYLIKTRGQQVTLSCSPISGHRSVSWYQQTPGQGLQFLFEYFSETQRNKGNFPGRFSGRQFSNSRSEMNVSTLELGDSALYLCASSWTVNTGELFFGEGSRLTVL.

The chain joins TRBV3-1 to TRBJ2-1; 13 positions agree with TRBD2. V lost 4 bases and J lost 8; bases outside the gene matches: 2. Germline CDR1 reads LGHDT; CDR2 reads YNNKEL (reference sequence). This CDR3 spans 14 amino acids. CDR3 sequence (DNA): TGTGCCAGCAGCCGAGGACTAGCGGGGGATGAGCAGTTCTTC. It is translated as CASSRGLAGDEQFF.

CDR3: CASSPRPTVNTEAFF. The CDR3 bases are TGTGCCAGCTCACCACGCCCGACAGTGAACACTGAAGCTTTCTTT. The chain has TRBV18 and TRBJ1-1, with a tentative D call TRBD1 (5 bases). The V gene lost 1 base and the J gene lost 0 bases, with 9 bases spanning the gap. This CDR3 has 15 residues. Germline CDR1 is KGHSH and CDR2 is LQKENI.

This clonotype was seen only a few times. The rearrangement links TRBV18 to TRBJ1-1; no clear D gene. Germline CDR1 reads KGHSH; CDR2 reads LQKENI. The length of the CDR3 is 15 residues. V lost 3 bases and J lost 4, with 15 bases in between. The CDR3 sequence is CASSPQIGGGTEAFF. The CDR3 nucleotides are TGTGCCAGCTCACCTCAAATTGGAGGAGGCACTGAAGCTTTCTTT.

The V and J genes are TRBV4-3 and TRBJ1-2; D not resolved. The CDR3 sequence is 15 residues long. Trimming removed 2 bases from V and 4 bases from J, with 14 bases in between. CDR1 LGHNA and CDR2 YSLEER come from the germline V gene. CDR3 amino acids: CASSQRRVGSYGYTF. CDR3 nucleotide sequence: TGCGCCAGCAGCCAAAGACGGGTGGGGAGCTATGGCTACACCTTC.

This sequence joins TRBV7-2 and TRBJ2-5; no reliable D call. The CDR3 has 13 amino acids. V was cut by 0 bases and J by 5 bases, with 7 bases left in between. Germline V gene lookup returns CDR1 SGHTA and CDR2 FQGNSA. CDR3 DNA: TGTGCCAGCAGCTTAGCGCGTACGGAGACCCAGTACTTC. This translates into CASSLARTETQYF.

In this sample, this clonotype turned up many times. The V gene is TRBV6-5, the J gene TRBJ1-6; 9 bases are a match to TRBD1. Germline CDR1 and CDR2: MNHEY and SVGAGI. This CDR3 has 15 residues. V lost 4 bases and J lost 8; bases outside the gene matches: 6. Written as DNA, the CDR3 is TGTGCCAGCAGTTCTCCGGGACAGGGTTATTCACCCCTCCACTTT. Amino acid sequence: CASSSPGQGYSPLHF.

This clonotype was recorded a few times. At one of its ends the junction is not consistent with the germline gene, which may arise from a read error. The rearrangement links TRBV12-3 or TRBV12-4 to TRBJ1-2; D uncertain. The CDR3 is made up of 13 amino acids. CDR3 sequence: CASSLRPHYGDTF. The DNA for the CDR3 is TGTGCCAGCAGTTTAAGACCCCACTATGGCGACACCTTC.

CDR3 region: CSARVGGNEKLFF. The DNA of the CDR3 is TGCAGTGCTAGAGTCGGGGGGAATGAAAAACTGTTTTTT. The V and J genes are TRBV20-1 and TRBJ1-4, with D possibly being TRBD1 (5 bases). CDR1 is DFQATT, CDR2 SNEGSKA, per germline (reference sequence). V lost 1 base and J 5 bases, leaving 8 bases between the germline ends. CDR3 size: 13 residues.

This clonotype was counted many times. The gene calls are TRBV5-1 and TRBJ2-5; D is perhaps TRBD2 (5 bases). This CDR3 region has 15 residues. Germline V gives CDR1 SGHRS, CDR2 YFSETQ. V dropped 2 bases and J dropped 5 bases, with 16 bases sitting between them. In nucleotides, the CDR3 is TGCGCCAGCAGCTTCTACACGGGAAAGGAGGAGACCCAGTACTTC. Its protein is CASSFYTGKEETQYF.

Many counts were recorded for this clonotype. This chain uses TRBV13 with TRBJ1-2, with no clear D. V lost 0 bases to trimming and J lost 8 bases, with 10 bases between them. CDR3 length: 13 amino acids. CDR1 is PRHDT, CDR2 FYEKMQ, per germline (reference sequence). The CDR3 protein is CASSLGQARGYTF. The CDR3 nucleotides are TGTGCCAGCAGCTTAGGGCAGGCGAGGGGCTACACCTTC.

This clonotype came up many times. This sequence joins TRBV5-8 and TRBJ1-3, with D possibly matching TRBD1 (5 bases). The germline CDR1 and CDR2 sequences are SGHTS and YDEGEE. This CDR3 has 15 amino acids. V was pared by 4 bases and J by 1 base, with 12 bases between. The CDR3 DNA is TGTGCCAGCAGCCCAGGGAAATTGTCTGGAAACACCATATATTTT. The encoded protein is CASSPGKLSGNTIYF.

This chain uses TRBV6-2 or TRBV6-3 with TRBJ2-1; 9 bases line up with TRBD2. CDR1 MNHEY and CDR2 SVGEGT come from the germline V gene. V shed 7 bases and J 8 bases; nucleotides not matched to a gene: 12. The CDR3 is 15 residues long. Here the CDR3 reads CASNLPGGGAYEQFF. In DNA form, the CDR3 reads TGTGCCAGCAACTTACCTGGCGGGGGGGCATATGAGCAGTTCTTC.

This clonotype has just a few counts. The genes are TRBV7-2 and TRBJ2-4, with 8 positions matching TRBD2. Germline values: CDR1 SGHTA, CDR2 FQGNSA. V lost 5 bases to trimming and J lost 1 base; unmatched junction nucleotides: 10. The CDR3 is made up of 17 amino acids. CDR3 coding DNA: TGTGCCAGCAGCCCCCTCCCCGGGGGGGCGGCCAAAAACATTCAGTACTTC. Amino acids: CASSPLPGGAAKNIQYF.

The sample holds many counts of this clonotype. J is TRBJ2-5 and V is TRBV6-1; 8 bases map to TRBD2. V gave up 4 bases and J gave up 0 bases; unmatched junction bases: 7. In germline, CDR1 is MNHNS, CDR2 SASEGT. The CDR3 is 16 amino acids. This CDR3 reads CASSAQQRGNQETQYF. In nucleotides, the CDR3 is TGTGCCAGCAGTGCCCAACAGCGGGGGAACCAAGAGACCCAGTACTTC.

This clonotype was picked up many times. The V gene is TRBV5-1, the J gene TRBJ1-1; the D is unclear. The germline gives CDR1 SGHRS, CDR2 YFSETQ. Trimming left V 0 bases short and J 1 base short, with 10 bases between. There are 15 residues in the CDR3. The CDR3, as DNA: TGCGCCAGCAGCTTGGAGCTGGCCCCGAACACTGAAGCTTTCTTT. Translating it yields CASSLELAPNTEAFF.

A few counts support this clonotype. This chain connects TRBV7-2 to TRBJ2-5; D remains ambiguous. The germline V gene has CDR1 SGHTA and CDR2 FQGNSA. V lost 7 bases and J lost 5, with 17 bases in between. The CDR3 extends over 14 amino acids. The CDR3 reads CASTLHGPGETQYF. CDR3 nucleotides: TGTGCCAGCACCCTACACGGTCCCGGGGAGACCCAGTACTTC. Combining the CDR3 with reference TRBV7-2 and TRBJ2-5 gives the whole variable domain GAGVSQSPSNKVTEKGKDVELRCDPISGHTALYWYRQSLGQGLEFLIYFQGNSAPDKSGLPSDRFSAERTGGSVSTLTIQRTQQEDSAVYLCASTLHGPGETQYFGPGTRLLVL.

In its sample, this clonotype was seen many times. The chain couples TRBV6-2 or TRBV6-3 to TRBJ1-5; D unresolved. Trimming stripped 3 bases from V and 4 bases from J, with 7 bases between. Per the germline V gene, CDR1 is MNHEY and CDR2 is SVGEGT. There are 13 residues in the CDR3. The CDR3: CASSYGENQPQHF. CDR3 in DNA: TGTGCCAGCAGTTATGGGGAAAATCAGCCCCAGCATTTT.

In this sample, this clonotype turned up a few times. This chain links TRBV9 with TRBJ2-2; D could derive from TRBD1 or TRBD2 (6 bases each). The CDR3 spans 15 residues. Per the germline V gene, CDR1 is SGDLS and CDR2 is YYNGEE. V was pared by 5 bases and J by 0 bases, with 11 bases between. CDR3 sequence reads: CASSWGAANTGELFF. The CDR3 DNA is TGTGCCAGCAGTTGGGGGGCCGCGAACACCGGGGAGCTGTTTTTT.

This clonotype was picked up a small number of times. The rearrangement uses TRBV6-5 and TRBJ1-5, with D perhaps TRBD1 (6 bases). Germline V gene sequence: CDR1 MNHEY, CDR2 SVGAGI. With 5 bases removed from V and 4 bases from J, the gap between germline ends came to 12 bases. This CDR3 has 14 amino acids. The CDR3 here is CASSLTGPNQPQHF. The CDR3, as DNA: TGTGCCAGCAGTCTGACAGGCCCTAATCAGCCCCAGCATTTT.

Only a few counts were recorded for this clonotype. The chain is built from TRBV5-6 and TRBJ1-2; D perhaps matches TRBD1 (6 bases). The V and J ends lost 4 bases and 8 bases respectively, with 18 bases between them. CDR3 length: 14 amino acids. Germline loops: CDR1 SGHDT, CDR2 YYEEEE. The CDR3 region has the DNA TGTGCCAGCAGCCCGGGGGTCAGGGGTAGCGGCTACACCTTC. Encoded protein: CASSPGVRGSGYTF.

In this sample, this clonotype turned up many times. This chain connects TRBV29-1 to TRBJ2-2, with D possibly being TRBD1 (5 bases). CDR3 length equals 13 residues. Germline V gives CDR1 SQVTM, CDR2 ANQGSEA. V gave up 7 bases and J gave up 3 bases, with 12 bases separating them. As DNA, the CDR3 is TGCAGCGCAGGGATACAAGACACCGGGGAGCTGTTTTTT. Protein: CSAGIQDTGELFF.

This clonotype came up many times. The rearrangement uses TRBV6-2 or TRBV6-3 and TRBJ1-1; the D is unclear. V lost 5 bases and J lost 3, with 4 bases in between. CDR1 MNHEY and CDR2 SVGEGT come from the germline V gene. The CDR3 runs 11 residues. As DNA, the CDR3 is TGTGCCAGCAGTCAGTACACTGAAGCTTTCTTT. Its translation: CASSQYTEAFF.